This TCR beta chain was documented in a study of shared T cell receptors in the human thymus. This table comes from immunoSEQ multiplex PCR, and its TCRdb copy is limited to in-frame clones, with some not included. The data contain 700,000 or so clones, 70% to 90% of them seen just once; the ten biggest clones take up 0.0095% to 0.013%. The same sample was also used in a study of human thymus T cells. From that second work: Healthy Finnish infants undergoing corrective surgery for congenital heart defects provided the donor material. Thymic samples were excised during corrective heart operations. Thymic and blood repertoires appeared to display a bias in their usage of V and J genes. Unrelated people showed highly overlapping thymic repertoires, related research reported.

This clonotype originated in a girl in the first two years of life with a congenital heart defect. The sequencing input was thymocytes.

CDR3 sequence reads: CASSLQSLFPEAFF. In nucleotides, the CDR3 is TGTGCCAGCAGTTTACAGTCGCTTTTCCCTGAAGCTTTCTTT. The chain combines TRBV28 with TRBJ1-1; D uncertain. Germline lookup yields CDR1 MDHEN and CDR2 SYDVKM. The CDR3 is 14 amino acids. The V gene lost 2 bases and the J gene lost 6 bases, with 13 bases spanning the gap.